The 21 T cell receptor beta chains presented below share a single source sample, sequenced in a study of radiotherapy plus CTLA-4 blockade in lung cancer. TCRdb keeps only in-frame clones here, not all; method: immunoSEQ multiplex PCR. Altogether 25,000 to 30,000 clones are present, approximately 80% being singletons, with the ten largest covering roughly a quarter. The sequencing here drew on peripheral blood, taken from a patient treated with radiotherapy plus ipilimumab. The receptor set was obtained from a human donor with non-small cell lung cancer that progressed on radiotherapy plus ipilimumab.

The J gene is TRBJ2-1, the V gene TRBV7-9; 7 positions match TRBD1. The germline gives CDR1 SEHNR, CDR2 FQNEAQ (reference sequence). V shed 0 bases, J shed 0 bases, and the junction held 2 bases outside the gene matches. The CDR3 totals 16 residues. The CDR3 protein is CASSLAGGGSYNEQFF. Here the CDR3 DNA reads TGTGCCAGCAGCTTAGCAGGGGGCGGCTCCTACAATGAGCAGTTCTTC.

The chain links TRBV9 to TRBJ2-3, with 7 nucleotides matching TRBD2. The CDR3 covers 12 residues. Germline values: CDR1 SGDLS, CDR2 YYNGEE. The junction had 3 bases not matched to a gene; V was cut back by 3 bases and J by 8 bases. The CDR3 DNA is TGTGCCAGCAGCGGGGGAGGGGTTACGCAGTATTTT. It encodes CASSGGGVTQYF.

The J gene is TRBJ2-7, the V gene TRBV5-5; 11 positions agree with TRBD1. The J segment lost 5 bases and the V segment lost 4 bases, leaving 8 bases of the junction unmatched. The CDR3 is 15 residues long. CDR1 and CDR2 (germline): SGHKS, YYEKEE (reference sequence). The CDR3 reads CASSHGTGGRDEQYF. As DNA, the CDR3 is TGTGCCAGCAGCCATGGGACAGGGGGACGGGACGAGCAGTACTTC.

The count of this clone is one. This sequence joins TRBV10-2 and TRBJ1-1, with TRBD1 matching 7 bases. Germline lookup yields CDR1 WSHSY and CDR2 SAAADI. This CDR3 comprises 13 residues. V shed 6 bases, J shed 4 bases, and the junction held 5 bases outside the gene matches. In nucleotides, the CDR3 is TGCGCCAGCAGCCGACAGGGACCCACTGAAGCTTTCTTT. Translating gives CASSRQGPTEAFF.

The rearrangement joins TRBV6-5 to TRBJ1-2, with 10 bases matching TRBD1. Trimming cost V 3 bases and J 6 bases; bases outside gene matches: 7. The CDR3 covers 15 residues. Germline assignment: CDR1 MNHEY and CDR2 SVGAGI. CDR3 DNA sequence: TGTGCCAGCAGTTATCGGACAGGGGGAGTCGATGGCTACACCTTC. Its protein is CASSYRTGGVDGYTF.

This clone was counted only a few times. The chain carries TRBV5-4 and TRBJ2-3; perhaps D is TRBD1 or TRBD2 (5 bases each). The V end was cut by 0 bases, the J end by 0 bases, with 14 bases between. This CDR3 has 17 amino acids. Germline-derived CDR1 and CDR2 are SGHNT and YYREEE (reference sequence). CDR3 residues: CASSLGWGSASTDTQYF. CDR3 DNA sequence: TGTGCCAGCAGCTTGGGGTGGGGGAGTGCTAGCACAGATACGCAGTATTTT.

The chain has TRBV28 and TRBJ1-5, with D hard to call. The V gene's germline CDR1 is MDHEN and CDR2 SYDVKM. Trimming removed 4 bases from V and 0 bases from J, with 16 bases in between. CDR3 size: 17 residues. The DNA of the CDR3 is TGTGCCAGCAGTTATCCCGTGGGGAGACTTAGCAATCAGCCCCAGCATTTT. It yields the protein CASSYPVGRLSNQPQHF.

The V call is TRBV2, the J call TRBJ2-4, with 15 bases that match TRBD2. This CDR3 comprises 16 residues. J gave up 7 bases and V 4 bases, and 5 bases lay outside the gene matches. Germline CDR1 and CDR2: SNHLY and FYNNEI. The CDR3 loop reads CASSGTSGRARNIQYF. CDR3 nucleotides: TGTGCCAGCAGTGGGACTAGCGGGAGGGCCAGGAACATTCAGTACTTC.

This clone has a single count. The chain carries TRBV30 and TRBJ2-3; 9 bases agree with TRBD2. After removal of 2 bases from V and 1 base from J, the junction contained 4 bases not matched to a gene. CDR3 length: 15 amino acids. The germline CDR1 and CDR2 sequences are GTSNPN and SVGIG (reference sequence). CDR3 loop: CAWSKLAGGTDTQYF. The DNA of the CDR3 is TGTGCCTGGAGTAAGTTAGCGGGGGGCACAGATACGCAGTATTTT.

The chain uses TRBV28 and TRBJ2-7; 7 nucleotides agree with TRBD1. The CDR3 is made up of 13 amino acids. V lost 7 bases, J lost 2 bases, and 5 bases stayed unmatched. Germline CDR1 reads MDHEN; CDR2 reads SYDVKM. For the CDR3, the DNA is TGTGCCAGCACCCCGGGACAGCCCTACGAGCAGTACTTC. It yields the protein CASTPGQPYEQYF.

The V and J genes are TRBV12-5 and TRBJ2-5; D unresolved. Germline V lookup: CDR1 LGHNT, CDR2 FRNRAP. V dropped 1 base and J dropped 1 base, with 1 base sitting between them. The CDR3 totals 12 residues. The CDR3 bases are TGTGCTAGTGGTTTGGGCCAAGAGACCCAGTACTTC. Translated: CASGLGQETQYF.

The CDR3 is CASSLATGTDTQYF. The CDR3, as DNA: TGTGCCAGCAGCTTAGCCACAGGGACAGATACGCAGTATTTT. The rearrangement uses TRBV11-1 and TRBJ2-3; a possible D gene is TRBD1 (6 bases). V lost 0 bases, J lost 3 bases, and 7 bases lay in between. CDR1 and CDR2 (germline): SGHAT, FQDESV (reference sequence). The CDR3 has 14 amino acids.

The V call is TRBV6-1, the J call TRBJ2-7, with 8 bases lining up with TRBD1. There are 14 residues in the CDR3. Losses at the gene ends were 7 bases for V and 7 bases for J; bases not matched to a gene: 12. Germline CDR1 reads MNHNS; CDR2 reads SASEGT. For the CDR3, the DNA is TGTGCCAGCAAGAACCCAGCCAGGGGGCGTGAGCAGTACTTC. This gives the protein CASKNPARGREQYF.

The CDR3 reads CASSSNTAYTGELFF. CDR3 DNA sequence: TGTGCCAGCAGCAGTAATACAGCATACACCGGGGAGCTGTTTTTT. The chain combines TRBV7-3 with TRBJ2-2; D uncertain. The V end was cut by 5 bases, the J end by 3 bases, with 13 bases between. Per the germline V gene, CDR1 is SGHTA and CDR2 is FQGTGA. This CDR3 is 15 amino acids long.

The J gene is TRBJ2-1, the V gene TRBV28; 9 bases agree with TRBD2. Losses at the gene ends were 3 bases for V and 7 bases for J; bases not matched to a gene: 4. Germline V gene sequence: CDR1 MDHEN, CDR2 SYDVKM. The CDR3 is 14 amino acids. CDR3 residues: CASSFASGKNEQFF. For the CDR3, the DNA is TGTGCCAGCAGTTTTGCTAGCGGGAAAAATGAGCAGTTCTTC.

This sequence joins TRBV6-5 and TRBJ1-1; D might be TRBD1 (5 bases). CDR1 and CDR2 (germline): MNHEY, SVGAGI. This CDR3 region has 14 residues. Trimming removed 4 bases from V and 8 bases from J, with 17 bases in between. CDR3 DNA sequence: TGTGCCAGCAGTTTGGGGACGGATTTTGGCGAAGCTTTCTTT. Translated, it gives CASSLGTDFGEAFF.

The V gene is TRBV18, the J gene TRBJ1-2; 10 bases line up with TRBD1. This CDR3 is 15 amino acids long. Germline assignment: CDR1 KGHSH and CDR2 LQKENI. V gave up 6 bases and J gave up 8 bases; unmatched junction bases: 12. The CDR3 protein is CASSAGTGANWGYTF. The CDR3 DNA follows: TGTGCCAGCTCGGCCGGGACAGGGGCCAACTGGGGCTACACCTTC.

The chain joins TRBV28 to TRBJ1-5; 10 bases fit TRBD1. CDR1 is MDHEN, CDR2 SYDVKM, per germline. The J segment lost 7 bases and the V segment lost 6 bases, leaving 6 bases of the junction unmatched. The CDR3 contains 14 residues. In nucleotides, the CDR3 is TGTGCCAGCAGGCGGACAGGGGGTGGCCAGCCCCAGCATTTT. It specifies CASRRTGGGQPQHF.

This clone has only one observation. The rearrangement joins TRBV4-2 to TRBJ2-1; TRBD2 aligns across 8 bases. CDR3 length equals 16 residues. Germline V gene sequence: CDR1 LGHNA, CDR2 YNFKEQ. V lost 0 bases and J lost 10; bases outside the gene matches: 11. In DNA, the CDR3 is TGTGCCAGCAGCCAAGACGGCGGGAGGTATGTGGGGGAGCAGTTCTTC. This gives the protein CASSQDGGRYVGEQFF.

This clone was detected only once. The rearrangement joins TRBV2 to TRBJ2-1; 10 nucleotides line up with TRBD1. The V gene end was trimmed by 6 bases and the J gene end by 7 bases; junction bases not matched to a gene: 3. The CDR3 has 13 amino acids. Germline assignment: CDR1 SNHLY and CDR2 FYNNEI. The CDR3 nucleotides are TGTGCCAGCAGGGGACAGGGGAGAAATGAGCAGTTCTTC. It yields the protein CASRGQGRNEQFF.

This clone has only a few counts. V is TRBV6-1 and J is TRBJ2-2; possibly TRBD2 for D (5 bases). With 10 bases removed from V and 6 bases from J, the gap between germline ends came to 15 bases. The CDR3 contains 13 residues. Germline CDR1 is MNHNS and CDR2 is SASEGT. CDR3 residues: CATEGSDPGELFF. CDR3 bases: TGTGCCACCGAGGGTAGCGACCCCGGGGAGCTGTTTTTT.